This TCR beta chain was identified in a study of CD8 T cells in ankylosing spondylitis. Trimming removed 5 bases at V and 2 bases at J, with 16 bases between. This CDR3 contains 14 residues. Germline V lookup: CDR1 DFQATT, CDR2 SNEGSKA (reference sequence). Study-level points and caveats: Within matched ankylosing spondylitis synovial fluid, disease-linked clones were reportedly significantly enriched.

In its sample, this clonotype was seen a few times. The antigen remains unidentified. TCRdb processed the 5' RACE reads anew with MiXCR; each CDR3 protein has one entry. Among a few hundred thousand distinct CDR3 sequences, approximately 10% were seen once, and the ten largest hold 21%. This TCR was sampled from a male donor with ankylosing spondylitis or in good health (not recorded which). This chain uses TRBV20-1 with TRBJ2-7; D may correspond to TRBD1 or TRBD2 (6 bases each). Material: blood, either unsorted or a sorted T cell fraction (not recorded which). Here the CDR3 DNA reads TGCAGTGCTCTCGACAGGAGGGGGGCCTACGAGCAGTACTTC. Translation gives CSALDRRGAYEQYF.